This T cell receptor beta chain was identified during a study of blood T cell repertoires in COVID-19 (dated by TCRdb to 2018 to 2020). As for the study more broadly: The collaborator samples originated in the United States, Italy and Spain and spanned the acute and convalescent phases of COVID-19. Where HLA class I and class II types were available, the types were taken from metadata supplied by the sample provider, not from assay-based typing. The dataset comprised deeply sampled blood TCRbeta repertoires from subjects exposed to, actively infected with, or recovered from COVID-19. The repertoires were released in a freely available public database intended as a resource for research on the immune response to SARS-CoV-2. A de-identified subject ID, COVID-19 status, age in years and sex were almost always included in the sample metadata. Samples were obtained from the ongoing ImmuneRACE study (first 160 participants) and from 1,254 subjects provided by 6 global collaborators. The prospective study material was composed of cDNA or gDNA derived from T cells, B-cell-depleted T cells, or PBMCs. The paper as a whole reports these results and caveats: Clinical and demographic metadata were provided uncurated, with the amount varying by source and participant.

Remarks on this clone: What this receptor recognizes is not known. The record has no base qualities; no much larger clone is one base away.

Whole blood was collected in K2EDTA tubes by collaborating institutions according to the institutions' own protocols. Collaborator samples were shipped for TCRbeta analysis as frozen whole blood, isolated PBMCs, or DNA extracted from either sample type. TCRbeta CDR3 regions were amplified from genomic DNA by means of the immunoSEQ Assay, a bias-controlled multiplex PCR. Per the authors' processing: The number of nucleated cells in each sample was estimated from the amplification of reference gene primers within the assay. To quantify the absolute abundance of each unique TCRbeta CDR3 rearrangement, sequence reads were collapsed and filtered. Productive Simpson clonality was computed per sample as the square root of Simpson's diversity index over productive rearrangements. This is the immuneACCESS table as TCRdb keeps it, with only in-frame sequences that have V and J called. A part of the clones is gone; compared with another copy, unresolved V genes explain less than half, and the rest is unexplained. D and trimming come from the DNA, and the V and J calls and clone size come from that table. For this sample the table gives over 65,000 clones, of which about 80% were detected only once. About 16% of the sample rests with the top ten.

This clonotype was obtained from an elderly man with active COVID-19. Sequenced input: peripheral blood.

The base sequence is TGTGCCAGCAGGGAACTAGCTTCTTACTCCTACGAGCAGTACTTC. It codes for CASRELASYSYEQYF. In this chain, TRBV28 is recombined with TRBJ2-7; TRBD2 is possibly the D segment (6 matching bases). At the junction V is shortened by 6 bases and J by 0 bases, with 15 bases in between. There are 15 amino acids in the CDR3, from cysteine to phenylalanine inclusive. Only the CDR3 region is kept as DNA, spanning 45 bases read in frame from base 1. CDR1 and CDR2, looked up from the germline V gene, are MDHEN and SYDVKM.